These 26 T cell receptor beta chains originate from one sample sequenced in a study of T cells after yellow fever vaccination. TCRdb independently ran MiXCR on the 5' RACE reads; one entry per CDR3 protein. Among around 200,000 distinct CDR3 sequences listed, approximately 10% were seen once. This sample comprised CD8+ T cells sorted from PBMCs, obtained 15 days after the yellow fever booster vaccination. The receptors were gathered from a man aged 18 to 29 who received the YFV17D yellow fever vaccine.

The gene calls are TRBV4-3 and TRBJ1-1, with 7 nucleotides matching TRBD1. CDR1 is LGHNA and CDR2 is YSLEER in the germline V gene. The CDR3 covers 18 residues. Losses at the gene ends were 8 bases for V and 1 base for J; bases not matched to a gene: 19. The DNA of the CDR3 is TGCGCCAGCGGACCGAATCATTGGGAACAGGGGAAGAACACTGAAGCTTTCTTT. This codes for CASGPNHWEQGKNTEAFF.

This clonotype showed up just a few times. V usage is TRBV9 and J usage is TRBJ2-1; 12 bases agree with TRBD2. J gave up 9 bases and V 5 bases, and 6 bases lay outside the gene matches. The CDR3 is 14 residues long. CDR1 is SGDLS, CDR2 YYNGEE, per germline. The CDR3 sequence: CASSRTSGVTEQFF. The CDR3, as DNA: TGTGCCAGCAGTAGGACTAGCGGGGTAACTGAGCAGTTCTTC.

The rearrangement joins TRBV27 to TRBJ2-2; D is perhaps TRBD1 or TRBD2 (5 bases each). V lost 7 bases and J 4 bases, leaving 16 bases between the germline ends. There are 15 residues in the CDR3. The V gene's germline CDR1 is MNHEY and CDR2 SMNVEV (reference sequence). CDR3 nucleotide sequence: TGTGCCAGCAAAAGTACAGGAGGACCCACCGGGGAGCTGTTTTTT. This encodes CASKSTGGPTGELFF.

This clonotype was seen only a few times. The chain carries TRBV6-2 or TRBV6-3 and TRBJ2-1; 8 bases agree with TRBD2. The CDR3 contains 15 residues. V lost 5 bases to trimming and J lost 3 bases; unmatched junction nucleotides: 6. Germline V CDR1 and CDR2: MNHEY, SVGEGT. This CDR3 is CASSPLGTSYNEQFF. In DNA form, the CDR3 reads TGTGCCAGCAGTCCTTTAGGGACTAGCTACAATGAGCAGTTCTTC.

The chain is built from TRBV27 and TRBJ1-2, with unresolved D. Germline V gives CDR1 MNHEY, CDR2 SMNVEV (reference sequence). Trimming left V 4 bases short and J 11 bases short, with 11 bases between. The CDR3 consists of 11 residues. This chain's CDR3 is CASSSDGRYTF. The CDR3 bases are TGTGCCAGCAGTTCGGATGGTCGTTACACCTTC.

This clonotype showed up just a few times. The V gene is TRBV10-2, the J gene TRBJ1-6, with D hard to call. The germline CDR1 and CDR2 sequences are WSHSY and SAAADI. CDR3 size: 13 residues. V lost 8 bases and J lost 11, with 16 bases in between. The CDR3 DNA reads TGCGCCAGCTCCGGGAGCCGGAAAACACCCCTCCACTTT. Its protein is CASSGSRKTPLHF.

This chain links TRBV6-5 with TRBJ1-5; no reliable D call. This CDR3 contains 15 residues. CDR1 and CDR2 (germline): MNHEY, SVGAGI. V was shortened by 2 bases and J by 10 bases, with 18 bases between the two germline ends. CDR3 DNA: TGTGCCAGCAGTTACACACGGACCCCAGGAAATCCCCAGCATTTT. It encodes CASSYTRTPGNPQHF.

The chain has TRBV6-5 and TRBJ2-1, with D possibly being TRBD2 (5 bases). V was clipped by 5 bases and J by 9 bases, with 11 bases between them. This CDR3 is built from 12 residues. CDR1 MNHEY and CDR2 SVGAGI come from the germline V gene. The CDR3 bases are TGTGCCAGCAGTCTAAGCGGAGCTGAGCAGTTCTTC. It translates to CASSLSGAEQFF.

The table lists this clonotype with many counts. This rearrangement joins TRBV9 to TRBJ2-3, with 9 nucleotides matching TRBD1. Germline CDR1 reads SGDLS; CDR2 reads YYNGEE. The CDR3 is 16 amino acids. Losses at the gene ends were 4 bases for V and 2 bases for J; bases not matched to a gene: 8. CDR3 protein: CASSPPGQGYTDTQYF. As DNA, the CDR3 is TGTGCCAGCAGCCCGCCGGGACAGGGTTACACAGATACGCAGTATTTT. Based on the CDR3 plus reference TRBV9 and TRBJ2-3, the full variable domain is DSGVTQTPKHLITATGQRVTLRCSPRSGDLSVYWYQQSLDQGLQFLIQYYNGEERAKGNILERFSAQQFPDLHSELNLSSLELGDSALYFCASSPPGQGYTDTQYFGPGTRLTVL.

V and J are TRBV5-6 and TRBJ1-2, with TRBD1 as a possible D gene (5 bases). The ends were cut back, 5 bases at V and 8 bases at J, with 13 bases in the middle. The germline gives CDR1 SGHDT, CDR2 YYEEEE. This CDR3 has 12 residues. The CDR3 protein is CASRGTRRGYTF. The CDR3 DNA follows: TGTGCCAGCAGAGGGACCCGGCGAGGCTACACCTTC.

The chain employs TRBV7-9 and TRBJ2-1; D call uncertain. This CDR3 comprises 16 residues. The germline V and J ends were trimmed by 6 bases and 3 bases, with 18 bases remaining between them. Germline-derived CDR1 and CDR2 are SEHNR and FQNEAQ (reference sequence). CDR3 region: CASRYSTRADYNEQFF. The DNA of the CDR3 is TGTGCCAGCAGATACAGCACCCGCGCGGACTACAATGAGCAGTTCTTC.

The rearrangement joins TRBV5-5 to TRBJ2-7, with no clear D. From germline, CDR1 is SGHKS and CDR2 YYEKEE (reference sequence). Trimming left V 0 bases short and J 3 bases short, with 10 bases between. The CDR3 covers 14 residues. The DNA for the CDR3 is TGTGCCAGCAGCTTGGAGGTATCGGGCTACGAGCAGTACTTC. This codes for CASSLEVSGYEQYF.

There are many counts of this clonotype. The chain joins TRBV6-5 to TRBJ2-7, with TRBD1 matching over 7 bases. CDR1 is MNHEY and CDR2 is SVGAGI in the germline V gene. The CDR3 runs 16 residues. V lost 0 bases to trimming and J lost 1 base; unmatched junction nucleotides: 6. CDR3 sequence reads: CASSYSLGQRSYEQYF. The CDR3 bases are TGTGCCAGCAGTTACTCCCTGGGACAGAGATCCTACGAGCAGTACTTC.

The J gene is TRBJ2-7, the V gene TRBV5-1, with 7 bases lining up with TRBD1. Germline V lookup: CDR1 SGHRS, CDR2 YFSETQ. Germline trimming cut 4 bases from V and 2 bases from J; bases unmatched to any gene: 9. The CDR3 consists of 15 residues. The CDR3: CASSPTWGTAYEQYF. CDR3 nucleotide sequence: TGCGCCAGCAGCCCTACCTGGGGGACAGCCTACGAGCAGTACTTC. Combining the CDR3 with reference TRBV5-1 and TRBJ2-7 gives the whole variable domain KAGVTQTPRYLIKTRGQQVTLSCSPISGHRSVSWYQQTPGQGLQFLFEYFSETQRNKGNFPGRFSGRQFSNSRSEMNVSTLELGDSALYLCASSPTWGTAYEQYFGPGTRLTVT.

In its sample, this clonotype was seen a few times. The chain employs TRBV18 and TRBJ2-1; D is ambiguous. V gave up 4 bases and J gave up 2 bases, with 15 bases separating them. CDR1 is KGHSH, CDR2 LQKENI, per germline. This CDR3 is built from 16 residues. The chain's CDR3 is CASSRPVWDPYNEQFF. Written as DNA, the CDR3 is TGTGCCAGCTCACGACCGGTCTGGGATCCCTACAATGAGCAGTTCTTC.

This clonotype has a count of ten or more. The gene calls are TRBV4-1 and TRBJ2-1; D call uncertain. Trimming took 4 bases from V and 4 from J, leaving 8 bases between them. In germline, CDR1 is MGHRA, CDR2 YSYEKL. The CDR3 is made up of 13 amino acids. CDR3 loop: CASSLDQYNEQFF. The CDR3 DNA reads TGCGCCAGCAGCCTTGACCAGTACAATGAGCAGTTCTTC.

This chain uses TRBV24-1 with TRBJ2-2; a possible D gene is TRBD1 (6 bases). Trimming cost V 6 bases and J 4 bases, with 14 bases left between them. The CDR3 has 15 amino acids. CDR1 is KGHDR and CDR2 is SFDVKD in the germline V gene. CDR3 region: CATSPDRISTGELFF. For the CDR3, the DNA is TGTGCCACCAGTCCCGACAGGATTTCCACCGGGGAGCTGTTTTTT.

This clonotype appeared a few times. The rearrangement uses TRBV7-3 and TRBJ1-2; D uncertain. This CDR3 has 11 residues. CDR1 and CDR2 (germline): SGHTA, FQGTGA. Trimming cost V 8 bases and J 7 bases, with 11 bases left between them. Here the CDR3 DNA reads TGTGCCAGCGGATCAGGCCGTGGCTACACCTTC. Translating it yields CASGSGRGYTF.

The rearrangement links TRBV4-1 to TRBJ1-1; 8 positions match TRBD1. This CDR3 is 15 amino acids long. The V gene end was trimmed by 1 base and the J gene end by 3 bases; junction bases not matched to a gene: 4. Germline CDR1 MGHRA, CDR2 YSYEKL. The CDR3 reads CASSQGAGGYTEAFF. DNA for the CDR3: TGCGCCAGCAGCCAAGGAGCAGGGGGCTACACTGAAGCTTTCTTT.

This clonotype was seen ten or more times. The chain recombines TRBV19 with TRBJ2-3; 8 bases align to TRBD2. V shed 10 bases, J shed 4 bases, and the junction held 13 bases outside the gene matches. The CDR3 consists of 15 residues. CDR1 is LNHDA and CDR2 is SQIVND in the germline V gene (reference sequence). The CDR3 bases are TGTGCCACCACCCTTCGGGCGGGGGGTGCAGATACGCAGTATTTT. This encodes CATTLRAGGADTQYF.

CDR3 amino acids: CASSPGRGRTDMNTEAFF. In DNA form, the CDR3 reads TGTGCCAGCAGCCCTGGACGGGGTCGGACAGACATGAACACTGAAGCTTTCTTT. This chain links TRBV7-2 with TRBJ1-1; D may be TRBD1 (6 bases). Germline V gives CDR1 SGHTA, CDR2 FQGNSA. With 5 bases removed from V and 0 bases from J, the gap between germline ends came to 22 bases. CDR3 length: 18 residues.

This clonotype was seen only a few times. The V call is TRBV6-1, the J call TRBJ1-5; 7 bases map to TRBD1. CDR1 MNHNS and CDR2 SASEGT come from the germline V gene. J lost 4 bases, V lost 2 bases, and 2 bases had no gene match. The CDR3 loop spans 14 amino acids. The CDR3 bases are TGTGCCAGCAGTGAATACAGGGGAAATCAGCCCCAGCATTTT. Its protein is CASSEYRGNQPQHF.

This clonotype showed up many times. This chain links TRBV7-8 with TRBJ2-6; 7 positions agree with TRBD1. Trimming removed 5 bases from V and 0 bases from J; junction bases left unmatched: 7. This CDR3 comprises 17 residues. Germline V lookup: CDR1 SGHVS, CDR2 FQNEAQ. As DNA, the CDR3 is TGTGCCAGCAGCGAAGGGACAGTCGGCTCTGGGGCCAACGTCCTGACTTTC. This gives the protein CASSEGTVGSGANVLTF.

This clonotype has more than one count but fewer than ten. The chain couples TRBV9 to TRBJ2-2, with 9 nucleotides matching TRBD2. V was pared by 2 bases and J by 7 bases, with 6 bases of the junction left unmatched. This CDR3 contains 15 residues. The germline V gene has CDR1 SGDLS and CDR2 YYNGEE. CDR3 protein: CASSVGGGAGGELFF. The CDR3 coding sequence is TGTGCCAGCAGCGTTGGCGGGGGGGCTGGCGGGGAGCTGTTTTTT.

V and J are TRBV20-1 and TRBJ1-2; D is undetermined. Germline V CDR1 and CDR2: DFQATT, SNEGSKA (reference sequence). The CDR3 spans 13 residues. V lost 4 bases to trimming and J lost 4 bases, with 13 bases between them. CDR3 sequence reads: CSATTRSFYGYTF. CDR3 sequence (DNA): TGCAGTGCTACCACTCGAAGTTTCTATGGCTACACCTTC.

This clonotype was detected only a few times. The chain joins TRBV14 to TRBJ2-2; D may correspond to TRBD1 or TRBD2 (5 bases each). CDR1 SGHDN and CDR2 FVKESK come from the germline V gene. This CDR3 has 14 amino acids. V was pared by 3 bases and J by 7 bases, with 12 bases between. The CDR3 DNA reads as TGTGCCAGCAGCCACGGGACGAGTTTCGGGGAGCTGTTTTTT. Its translation: CASSHGTSFGELFF.